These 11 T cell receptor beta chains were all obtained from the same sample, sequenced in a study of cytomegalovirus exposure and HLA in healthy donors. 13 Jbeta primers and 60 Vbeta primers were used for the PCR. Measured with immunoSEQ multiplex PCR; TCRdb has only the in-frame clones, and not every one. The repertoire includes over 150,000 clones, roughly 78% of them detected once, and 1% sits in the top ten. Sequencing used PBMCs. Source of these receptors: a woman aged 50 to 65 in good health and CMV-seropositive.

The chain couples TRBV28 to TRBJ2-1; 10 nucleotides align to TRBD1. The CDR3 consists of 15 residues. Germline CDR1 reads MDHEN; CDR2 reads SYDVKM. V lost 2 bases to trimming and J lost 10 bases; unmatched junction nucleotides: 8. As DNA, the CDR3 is TGTGCCAGCAGTTTAACAGACAGGGGGCAGAGGGAGCAGTTCTTC. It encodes CASSLTDRGQREQFF.

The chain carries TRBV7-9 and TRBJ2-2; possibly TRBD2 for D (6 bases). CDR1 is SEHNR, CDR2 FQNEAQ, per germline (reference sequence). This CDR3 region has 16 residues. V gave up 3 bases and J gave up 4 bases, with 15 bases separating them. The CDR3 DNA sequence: TGTGCCAGCAGCTTTTCCGGGACTCCGATCACCGGGGAGCTGTTTTTT. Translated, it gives CASSFSGTPITGELFF.

This CDR3 reads CASSQGGTGAYEQYF. In DNA, the CDR3 is TGTGCCAGCAGCCAAGGGGGGACAGGCGCCTACGAGCAGTACTTC. V gene TRBV14 combines with J gene TRBJ2-7; 8 bases are shared with TRBD1. The CDR3 is made up of 15 amino acids. Germline assignment: CDR1 SGHDN and CDR2 FVKESK. V was pared by 1 base and J by 2 bases, with 4 bases of the junction left unmatched.

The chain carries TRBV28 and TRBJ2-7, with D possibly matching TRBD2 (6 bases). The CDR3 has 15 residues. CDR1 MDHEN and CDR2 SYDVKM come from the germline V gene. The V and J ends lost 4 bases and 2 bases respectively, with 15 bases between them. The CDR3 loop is CASSSAGGGTYEQYF. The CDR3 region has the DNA TGTGCCAGCAGTTCCGCCGGTGGGGGGACCTACGAGCAGTACTTC.

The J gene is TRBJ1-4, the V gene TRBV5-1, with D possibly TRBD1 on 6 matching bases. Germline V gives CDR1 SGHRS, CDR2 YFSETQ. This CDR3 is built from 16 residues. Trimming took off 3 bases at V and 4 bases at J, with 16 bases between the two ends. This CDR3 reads CASSSSRRTDNEKLFF. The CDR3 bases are TGCGCCAGCAGCTCTTCTAGACGGACAGATAATGAAAAACTGTTTTTT.

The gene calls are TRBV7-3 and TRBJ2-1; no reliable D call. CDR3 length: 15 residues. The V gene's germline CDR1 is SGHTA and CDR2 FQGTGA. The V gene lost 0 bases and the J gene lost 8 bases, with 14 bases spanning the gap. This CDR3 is CASSLTGLASHEQFF. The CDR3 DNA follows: TGTGCCAGCAGCTTAACAGGATTAGCATCGCATGAGCAGTTCTTC.

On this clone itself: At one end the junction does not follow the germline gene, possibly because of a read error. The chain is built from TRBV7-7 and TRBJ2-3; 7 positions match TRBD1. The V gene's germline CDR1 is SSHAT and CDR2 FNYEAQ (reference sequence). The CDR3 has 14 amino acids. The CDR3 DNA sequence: TGTGCTAGCAGCCCAAATTTACAGGGGAGTACGCAGTATTTT. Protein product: CASSPNLQGSTQYF.

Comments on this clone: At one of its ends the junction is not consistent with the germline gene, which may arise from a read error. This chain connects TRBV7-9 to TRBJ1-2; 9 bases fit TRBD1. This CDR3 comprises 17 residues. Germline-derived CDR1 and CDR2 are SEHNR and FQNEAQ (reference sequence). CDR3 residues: CSSSPAGTGFANYGYTF. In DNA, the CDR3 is TGTTCCAGCAGCCCGGCCGGGACAGGGTTCGCAAACTATGGCTACACCTTC.

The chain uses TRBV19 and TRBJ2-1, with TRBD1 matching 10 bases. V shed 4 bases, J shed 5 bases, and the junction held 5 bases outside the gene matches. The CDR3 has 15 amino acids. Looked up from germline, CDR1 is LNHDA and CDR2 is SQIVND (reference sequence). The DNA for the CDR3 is TGTGCCAGTAGTAAAAGGACAGGGGGAGACAATGAGCAGTTCTTC. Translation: CASSKRTGGDNEQFF.

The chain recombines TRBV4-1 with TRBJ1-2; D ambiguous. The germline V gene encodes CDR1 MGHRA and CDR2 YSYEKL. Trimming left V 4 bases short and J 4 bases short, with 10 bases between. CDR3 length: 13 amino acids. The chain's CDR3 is CASSLAGPYGYTF. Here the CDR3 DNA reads TGCGCCAGCAGCCTCGCGGGTCCCTATGGCTACACCTTC.

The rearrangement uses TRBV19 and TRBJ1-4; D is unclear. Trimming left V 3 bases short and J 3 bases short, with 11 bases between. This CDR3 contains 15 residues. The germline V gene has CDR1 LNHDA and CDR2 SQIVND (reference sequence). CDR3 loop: CASSIGVLPNEKLFF. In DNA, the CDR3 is TGTGCCAGTAGTATCGGAGTCCTCCCTAATGAAAAACTGTTTTTT.